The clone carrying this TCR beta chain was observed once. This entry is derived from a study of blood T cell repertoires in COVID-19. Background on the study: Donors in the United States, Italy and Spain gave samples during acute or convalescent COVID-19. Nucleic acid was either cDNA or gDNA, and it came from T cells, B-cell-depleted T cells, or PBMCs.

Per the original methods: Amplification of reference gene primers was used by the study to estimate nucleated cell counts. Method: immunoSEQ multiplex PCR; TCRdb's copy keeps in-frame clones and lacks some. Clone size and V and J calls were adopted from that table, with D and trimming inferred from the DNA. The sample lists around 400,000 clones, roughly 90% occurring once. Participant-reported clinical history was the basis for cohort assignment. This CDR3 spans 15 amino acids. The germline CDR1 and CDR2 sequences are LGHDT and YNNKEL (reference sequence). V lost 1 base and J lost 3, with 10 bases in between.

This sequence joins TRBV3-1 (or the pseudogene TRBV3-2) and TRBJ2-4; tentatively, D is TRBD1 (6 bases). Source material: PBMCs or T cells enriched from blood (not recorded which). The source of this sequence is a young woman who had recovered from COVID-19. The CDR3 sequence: CASSQGTGLKNIQYF. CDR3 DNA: TGTGCCAGCAGCCAAGGAACAGGGCTCAAAAACATTCAGTACTTC.